This T cell receptor (beta chain) was profiled in a study of blood T cell repertoires in COVID-19. Assay: immunoSEQ multiplex PCR; the TCRdb copy retains only in-frame clones and omits some. This sample yields more than 250,000 clones, of which over 75% are seen a single time; 2.2% belongs to the top ten. Germline V gene sequence: CDR1 SGDLS, CDR2 YYNGEE. The CDR3 runs to 16 residues. The V and J ends lost 3 bases and 1 base, in that order; junction bases with no gene match: 2. Either two negative PCRs, clearance, or symptom resolution qualified Cohort 3 donors as recovered. The gene calls are TRBV9 and TRBJ2-3; 13 nucleotides match TRBD2. This receptor was taken from a man aged 30-40 years who had recovered from COVID-19. Sequencing input: PBMCs or T cells enriched from blood (not recorded which). CDR3 in amino acids: CASSGGTSGGTDTQYF. CDR3 DNA: TGTGCCAGCAGCGGCGGGACTAGCGGGGGCACAGATACGCAGTATTTT.